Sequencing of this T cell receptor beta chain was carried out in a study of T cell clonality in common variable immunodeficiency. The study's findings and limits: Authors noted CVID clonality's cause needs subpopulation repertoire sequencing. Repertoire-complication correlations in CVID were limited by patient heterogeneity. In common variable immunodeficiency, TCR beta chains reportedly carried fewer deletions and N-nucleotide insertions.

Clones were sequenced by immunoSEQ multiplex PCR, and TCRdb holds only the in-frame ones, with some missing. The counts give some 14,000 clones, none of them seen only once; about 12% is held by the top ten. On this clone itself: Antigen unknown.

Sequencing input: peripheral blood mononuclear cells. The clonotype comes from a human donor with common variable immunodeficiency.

The sequenced CDR3 bases are TGTGCAAGTCGCTTAGCCTTGACAGGGCCCTCCTACGAG. It translates to CASRLALTGPSYE. The CDR3 reads in full as CASRLALTGPSYEQYF. J is TRBJ2-7 and V is TRBV7-2; 7 bases agree with TRBD1. With the read ending 3 residues before the CDR3 end, the germline J gene is used to fill in that end. This CDR3 spans 16 amino acids. Germline CDR1 is SGHTA and CDR2 is FQGNSA.